The T cell receptor (beta chain) under discussion was sequenced for a study of spatial heterogeneity in lung cancer. Each CDR3 protein is one row after TCRdb ran MiXCR on the 5' RACE reads. The sample includes about 23,000 distinct CDR3 sequences, approximately 3.3% seen only once; the top ten take 29%. This clonotype was counted at least ten times. Between the trimmed V and J ends, which lost 3 bases and 1 base, there was a span of 10 bases. Germline loops: CDR1 DFQATT, CDR2 SNEGSKA (reference sequence). This CDR3 has 14 amino acids. Time point of the sample: sample taken at primary tumor resection. The authors sequenced whole RNA from tumor, nontumor lung or frozen PBMC without sorting.

The J gene is TRBJ2-1, the V gene TRBV20-1, with D possibly being TRBD2 (6 bases). The source of this sequence is a female donor with early-stage non-small cell lung cancer. This specimen consisted of PBMCs, obtained at surgery. The DNA for the CDR3 is TGCAGTGCTAGCGGGAGAGGGTCCTACAATGAGCAGTTCTTC. Translation gives CSASGRGSYNEQFF.